A single sample gave rise to the 15 T cell receptor beta chains below, sequenced in a study of blood T cell repertoires in COVID-19. Sequenced by immunoSEQ multiplex PCR; TCRdb stores in-frame clones only, minus some. The sample gives tens of thousands of clones, more than 65% of which show up once; 7.5% to 9% is in the top ten. The sample comprised peripheral blood. The receptors stem from a woman between 70 and 85 years old with acute or convalescent COVID-19.

This clone appeared a few times. The rearrangement joins TRBV3-1 (or the pseudogene TRBV3-2) to TRBJ1-2; 11 bases agree with TRBD1. CDR1 and CDR2 (germline): LGHDT, YNNKEL (reference sequence). With V trimmed by 1 base and J by 8 bases, 6 bases remained unmatched. This CDR3 is built from 15 residues. In DNA form, the CDR3 reads TGTGCCAGCAGCCAAGGGACAGGGGGCAGTTGGGGCTACACCTTC. Its protein is CASSQGTGGSWGYTF.

The genes are TRBV7-8 and TRBJ1-6; D might be TRBD1 (6 bases). V was pared by 1 base and J by 10 bases, with 11 bases between. The CDR3 totals 14 residues. Per germline, CDR1 SGHVS and CDR2 FQNEAQ. In DNA form, the CDR3 reads TGTGCCAGCAGCTTAGGGGACATTGACTCACCCCTCCACTTT. Translating gives CASSLGDIDSPLHF.

The chain has TRBV5-5 and TRBJ2-2; 7 nucleotides match TRBD1. After removal of 1 base from V and 5 bases from J, the junction contained 5 bases not matched to a gene. The CDR3 loop spans 15 amino acids. Germline assignment: CDR1 SGHKS and CDR2 YYEKEE (reference sequence). CDR3 in DNA: TGTGCCAGCAGCTTGTTAAGGGGGCGGACCGGGGAGCTGTTTTTT. Encoded protein: CASSLLRGRTGELFF.

This chain uses TRBV6-5 with TRBJ1-3; no reliable D call. V was shortened by 4 bases and J by 2 bases, with 15 bases between the two germline ends. Germline V lookup: CDR1 MNHEY, CDR2 SVGAGI. The CDR3 spans 16 residues. The CDR3 nucleotides are TGTGCCAGCAGTTGGGGTGAGGGAAGGGCTGGAAACACCATATATTTT. Its translation: CASSWGEGRAGNTIYF.

The chain couples TRBV7-2 to TRBJ2-2, with 8 bases aligning to TRBD1. After removal of 5 bases from V and 6 bases from J, the junction contained 5 bases not matched to a gene. Germline-derived CDR1 and CDR2 are SGHTA and FQGNSA. This CDR3 has 14 amino acids. The CDR3 DNA sequence: TGTGCCAGCAGCACTTACAGGGGGTCCGGGGAGCTGTTTTTT. The encoded protein is CASSTYRGSGELFF.

J is TRBJ1-4 and V is TRBV7-9; D is unclear. V was cut by 1 base and J by 12 bases, with 12 bases left in between. The CDR3 is 13 amino acids. Germline assignment: CDR1 SEHNR and CDR2 FQNEAQ (reference sequence). The CDR3: CASSLVNLEELFF. For the CDR3, the DNA is TGTGCCAGCAGCTTAGTTAATCTCGAGGAACTGTTTTTT.

The chain employs TRBV10-3 and TRBJ1-2, with 9 bases fitting TRBD1. The CDR3 extends over 12 amino acids. With 9 bases clipped from V and 7 bases from J, the junction kept 6 bases outside the gene matches. Germline CDR1 ENHRY, CDR2 SYGVKD. Here the CDR3 DNA reads TGTGCCATACAGGGGGCGATAGGTGGCTACACCTTC. It codes for CAIQGAIGGYTF.

V and J are TRBV6-4 and TRBJ2-1, with D tentatively TRBD2 (6 bases). This CDR3 is built from 17 residues. CDR1 MRHNA and CDR2 SNTAGT come from the germline V gene. Trimming cost V 1 base and J 7 bases, with 20 bases left between them. In nucleotides, the CDR3 is TGTGCCAGCAGTGACTTTGGGGCTAGCGCCGACCCAAATGAGCAGTTCTTC. It yields the protein CASSDFGASADPNEQFF.

The chain joins TRBV7-2 to TRBJ2-7; tentative D call: TRBD1 (6 bases). Germline lookup yields CDR1 SGHTA and CDR2 FQGNSA. This CDR3 region has 15 residues. The V gene lost 0 bases and the J gene lost 4 bases, with 13 bases spanning the gap. The CDR3 DNA follows: TGTGCCAGCAGCTTAGCCAGGGGTTCCTGGTACGAGCAGTACTTC. Residues: CASSLARGSWYEQYF.

This clone was counted only a few times. The gene calls are TRBV10-3 and TRBJ2-2; D not resolved. From germline, CDR1 is ENHRY and CDR2 SYGVKD. Trimming cost V 8 bases and J 1 base, with 11 bases left between them. There are 14 residues in the CDR3. The CDR3 sequence is CAIRRPGNTGELFF. In nucleotides, the CDR3 is TGTGCCATCCGCCGGCCAGGGAACACCGGGGAGCTGTTTTTT.

The rearrangement joins TRBV19 to TRBJ1-1; possibly TRBD1 for D (6 bases). The CDR3 has 15 amino acids. Trimming removed 7 bases from V and 2 bases from J, with 17 bases in between. CDR1 LNHDA and CDR2 SQIVND come from the germline V gene (reference sequence). The DNA for the CDR3 is TGTGCCAGTAAACGGTTGGAACAGGGAAACACTGAAGCTTTCTTT. Translation gives CASKRLEQGNTEAFF.

This clone was seen a handful of times. The chain combines TRBV28 with TRBJ1-1; D might be TRBD1 (6 bases). The CDR3 consists of 13 residues. Between the trimmed V and J ends, which lost 8 bases and 4 bases, there was a span of 14 bases. CDR1 MDHEN and CDR2 SYDVKM come from the germline V gene. CDR3 nucleotide sequence: TGTGCCAGCGAAGGGGGAGGGGGCACTGAAGCTTTCTTT. Translated, it gives CASEGGGGTEAFF.

The chain has TRBV7-7 and TRBJ2-1; D gene ambiguous. CDR1 and CDR2 (germline): SSHAT, FNYEAQ (reference sequence). The CDR3 extends over 13 amino acids. Trimming left V 3 bases short and J 5 bases short, with 8 bases between. The CDR3 region has the DNA TGTGCCAGCAGCTTGACAACGGACAATGAGCAGTTCTTC. This gives the protein CASSLTTDNEQFF.

The J gene is TRBJ2-1, the V gene TRBV30; 11 bases agree with TRBD2. CDR1 is GTSNPN, CDR2 SVGIG, per germline (reference sequence). The CDR3 loop spans 15 amino acids. The V segment lost 2 bases and the J segment 5 bases; nucleotides outside the gene matches: 5. CDR3 protein: CAWSRTSGYNNEQFF. CDR3 DNA sequence: TGTGCCTGGAGTCGGACTAGCGGGTATAACAATGAGCAGTTCTTC.

The gene calls are TRBV3-1 (or the pseudogene TRBV3-2) and TRBJ2-7; 10 nucleotides align to TRBD2. CDR1 and CDR2 (germline): LGHDT, YNNKEL (reference sequence). The J segment lost 0 bases and the V segment lost 1 base, leaving 0 bases of the junction unmatched. This CDR3 comprises 15 residues. The CDR3 DNA sequence: TGTGCCAGCAGCCAAGGGACTAGCGGCTCCTACGAGCAGTACTTC. This sequence encodes CASSQGTSGSYEQYF.